Listed here are 19 T cell receptor beta chains from one sample, sequenced in a study of blood T cell repertoires in COVID-19. Only in-frame clones appear in the TCRdb table, and some are missing; sequencing was by immunoSEQ multiplex PCR. The sample records roughly 79,000 clones, 65% to 85% being singletons. Sequencing was carried out using peripheral blood. Receptors were obtained from a man between 60 and 75 years old with active or convalescent COVID-19.

This clone was detected only once. The rearrangement links TRBV10-3 to TRBJ2-7; 14 nucleotides match TRBD2. Germline CDR1 reads ENHRY; CDR2 reads SYGVKD. J was trimmed by 0 bases and V by 11 bases; bases with no gene match: 3. The CDR3 spans 14 residues. In DNA, the CDR3 is TGTGCCGCGGGGACTAGCGGGAGCTCCTACGAGCAGTACTTC. The encoded protein is CAAGTSGSSYEQYF.

The V and J genes are TRBV7-2 and TRBJ2-7; D is uncertain. CDR1 and CDR2 from the germline V gene are SGHTA and FQGNSA. The CDR3 spans 13 residues. V lost 5 bases and J lost 2, with 10 bases in between. The CDR3, as DNA: TGTGCCAGCAGCCCCAATGGCCCCTACGAGCAGTACTTC. Translating it yields CASSPNGPYEQYF.

The rearrangement joins TRBV7-2 to TRBJ2-7; D may be TRBD1 (5 bases). This CDR3 has 12 residues. The V end was cut by 5 bases, the J end by 6 bases, with 11 bases between. The germline gives CDR1 SGHTA, CDR2 FQGNSA. The CDR3 bases are TGTGCCAGCAGCCCAACAGGTTCCGAGCAGTACTTC. Its translation is CASSPTGSEQYF.

The rearrangement uses TRBV30 and TRBJ1-5; D not resolved. Trimming took 0 bases from V and 1 from J, leaving 4 bases between them. The length of the CDR3 is 13 residues. The germline CDR1 and CDR2 sequences are GTSNPN and SVGIG (reference sequence). The CDR3 coding sequence is TGTGCCTGGAGTGTCCGGAGCAATCAGCCCCAGCATTTT. The encoded protein is CAWSVRSNQPQHF.

The chain employs TRBV19 and TRBJ1-5, with unresolved D. This CDR3 contains 16 residues. Germline CDR1 is LNHDA and CDR2 is SQIVND (reference sequence). V was trimmed by 1 base and J by 0 bases, leaving 10 bases between them. CDR3 nucleotide sequence: TGTGCCAGTAGTATAGTGGCCTTAAATAGCAATCAGCCCCAGCATTTT. Its protein product is CASSIVALNSNQPQHF.

This clone was seen only a few times. CDR3 bases: TGTGCCAGCAGCTTTGGACAGGGTAAACAGCCCCAGCATTTT. Translated, it gives CASSFGQGKQPQHF. The chain is built from TRBV7-9 and TRBJ1-5; 8 bases are a match to TRBD1. The CDR3 runs 14 residues. V dropped 3 bases and J dropped 7; count of bases not matched to a gene: 5. CDR1 and CDR2 (germline): SEHNR, FQNEAQ (reference sequence).

The rearrangement uses TRBV7-2 and TRBJ1-2, with D hard to call. CDR1 is SGHTA and CDR2 is FQGNSA in the germline V gene. The V end lost 2 bases, the J end lost 8 bases, and 21 bases lay between the germline ends. The CDR3 spans 16 residues. The CDR3 nucleotides are TGTGCCAGCAGCTTACCACGGTTTACCGGTACCCGGGGCTACACCTTC. It encodes CASSLPRFTGTRGYTF.

CDR3 bases: TGTGCCAGCAGCGTTATACTGACAGGGGCGGGTGGCTACACCTTC. This sequence encodes CASSVILTGAGGYTF. The rearrangement uses TRBV7-8 and TRBJ1-2; TRBD1 agrees at 8 bases. CDR1 is SGHVS and CDR2 is FQNEAQ in the germline V gene. CDR3 length: 15 residues. Unmatched junction bases numbered 12, after V lost 5 bases and J lost 7 bases. The variable domain in full, completed from reference TRBV7-8 and TRBJ1-2, reads GAGVSQSPRYKVAKRGQDVALRCDPISGHVSLFWYQQALGQGPEFLTYFQNEAQLDKSGLPSDRFFAERPEGSVSTLKIQRTQQEDSAVYLCASSVILTGAGGYTFGSGTRLTVV.

This chain uses TRBV7-9 with TRBJ2-3; D perhaps matches TRBD1 (6 bases). The V and J ends lost 5 bases and 14 bases respectively, with 17 bases between them. The length of the CDR3 is 12 residues. Germline CDR1 is SEHNR and CDR2 is FQNEAQ (reference sequence). The CDR3 bases are TGTGCCAGCAGCCTCGACAGGACGAGGTGGTATTTT. Translated: CASSLDRTRWYF. Full variable domain (outside the CDR3, taken from reference TRBV7-9 and TRBJ2-3): DTGVSQNPRHKITKRGQNVTFRCDPISEHNRLYWYRQTLGQGPEFLTYFQNEAQLEKSRLLSDRFSAERPKGSFSTLEIQRTEQGDSAMYLCASSLDRTRWYFGPGTRLTVL.

The rearrangement uses TRBV5-1 and TRBJ2-7; tentatively, D is TRBD2 (6 bases). CDR3 size: 15 residues. Trimming removed 0 bases from V and 5 bases from J, with 15 bases in between. Germline loops: CDR1 SGHRS, CDR2 YFSETQ. The CDR3 DNA reads TGCGCCAGCAGCTTGGCCGGGAGTACGTTTCACGAGCAGTACTTC. Its protein is CASSLAGSTFHEQYF. Filled out from reference TRBV5-1 and TRBJ2-7, the complete variable domain reads KAGVTQTPRYLIKTRGQQVTLSCSPISGHRSVSWYQQTPGQGLQFLFEYFSETQRNKGNFPGRFSGRQFSNSRSEMNVSTLELGDSALYLCASSLAGSTFHEQYFGPGTRLTVT.

The chain is built from TRBV12-5 and TRBJ1-1, with 8 positions matching TRBD1. The CDR3 is 17 residues long. The V gene end was trimmed by 6 bases and the J gene end by 0 bases; junction bases not matched to a gene: 12. The V gene's germline CDR1 is LGHNT and CDR2 FRNRAP. The CDR3 DNA is TGTGCTAGTGGGTCTGGACAGGGCGAAGGAGTGAACACTGAAGCTTTCTTT. It translates to CASGSGQGEGVNTEAFF.

This chain joins TRBV4-2 and TRBJ1-4; 8 bases agree with TRBD1. V trimming: 2 bases; J trimming: 7 bases; junction bases outside the gene matches: 6. Germline V lookup: CDR1 LGHNA, CDR2 YNFKEQ. This CDR3 contains 15 residues. The chain's CDR3 is CASSQLFQGAEKLFF. The CDR3 nucleotides are TGTGCCAGCAGCCAACTCTTTCAGGGGGCTGAAAAACTGTTTTTT.

The chain employs TRBV7-9 and TRBJ1-1; TRBD1 aligns across 8 bases. V gave up 6 bases and J gave up 6 bases; unmatched junction bases: 18. The V gene's germline CDR1 is SEHNR and CDR2 FQNEAQ (reference sequence). The CDR3 has 17 residues. The chain's CDR3 is CASRPPVTGVRGSEAFF. CDR3 DNA: TGTGCCAGCAGACCCCCGGTGACAGGGGTTAGAGGTTCTGAAGCTTTCTTT.

This clone was observed once. This chain connects TRBV24-1 to TRBJ2-7, with a tentative D call TRBD1 (5 bases). V lost 4 bases and J lost 4, with 10 bases in between. Germline V CDR1 and CDR2: KGHDR, SFDVKD. This CDR3 spans 13 amino acids. This CDR3 reads CATSDPDSYEQYF. The DNA for the CDR3 is TGTGCCACCAGTGACCCTGACAGTTACGAGCAGTACTTC.

The chain recombines TRBV6-5 with TRBJ1-2; D possibly corresponds to TRBD1 (6 bases). CDR3 length: 15 amino acids. Germline V CDR1 and CDR2: MNHEY, SVGAGI. With 1 base removed from V and 2 bases from J, the gap between germline ends came to 11 bases. This CDR3 is CASSYLAGDNYGYTF. CDR3 DNA sequence: TGTGCCAGCAGTTACTTGGCAGGGGACAACTATGGCTACACCTTC.

The chain joins TRBV21-1 to TRBJ2-2; the table's D call, TRBD2, has no DNA check behind it. TRBV21-1 is listed as a pseudogene. This CDR3 is 14 amino acids long. The CDR3 DNA is TGTGCCAGCAGCAAATGGGAGGGTACCGGGGAGCTGTTTTTT. Protein: CASSKWEGTGELFF.

This clone was counted a single time. V is TRBV2 and J is TRBJ1-4; the D gene is possibly TRBD1 (6 bases). Trimming cost V 8 bases and J 7 bases, with 14 bases left between them. Germline CDR1 reads SNHLY; CDR2 reads FYNNEI. CDR3 length: 13 amino acids. The CDR3 sequence is CASAGGGGEKLFF. In DNA, the CDR3 is TGTGCCAGCGCCGGGGGCGGGGGTGAAAAACTGTTTTTT.

This clone was observed a single time. The V call is TRBV15, the J call TRBJ2-4; 14 bases match TRBD2. The V gene's germline CDR1 is LNHNV and CDR2 YYDKDF (reference sequence). The CDR3 covers 20 residues. The V gene end was trimmed by 4 bases and the J gene end by 0 bases; junction bases not matched to a gene: 11. The CDR3 sequence is CATSNMATSGGALAKNIQYF. CDR3 coding DNA: TGTGCCACCAGCAATATGGCGACTAGCGGGGGGGCACTAGCCAAAAACATTCAGTACTTC. The full variable domain, with the rest looked up from reference TRBV15 and TRBJ2-4, is DAMVIQNPRYQVTQFGKPVTLSCSQTLNHNVMYWYQQKSSQAPKLLFHYYDKDFNNEADTPDNFQSRRPNTSFCFLDIRSPGLGDTAMYLCATSNMATSGGALAKNIQYFGAGTRLSVL.

This clone has only one observation. In DNA form, the CDR3 reads TGTGCCAGCAGCCGGGACTTAAACACCGGGGAGCTGTTTTTT. This encodes CASSRDLNTGELFF. This sequence joins TRBV3-1 (or the pseudogene TRBV3-2) and TRBJ2-2, with a possible D match to TRBD2 (6 bases). Germline CDR1 reads LGHDT; CDR2 reads YNNKEL (reference sequence). The CDR3 totals 14 residues. The V gene lost 4 bases and the J gene lost 2 bases, with 8 bases spanning the gap.